Described below is a single TCR beta chain sequence and its context. The target antigen is unknown. The CDR3 has 14 amino acids. Germline V CDR1 and CDR2: GTSNPN, SVGIG (reference sequence). V lost 3 bases, J lost 1 base, and 6 bases stayed unmatched. The data belong to a study of T cell responses to AZD1222 COVID-19 vaccine. The study's findings and limits: CD4 TCRs linked to vaccination spanned spike, dominating at 160-218 and 743-854.

Method: immunoSEQ multiplex PCR; TCRdb's copy keeps in-frame clones and lacks some. The data hold 150,000 to 200,000 clones, with roughly 94% observed a single time. The sample was peripheral blood, taken 28 days after the second AZD1222 dose. This receptor was taken from an adult who received the AZD1222 COVID-19 vaccine. This chain connects TRBV30 to TRBJ2-7, with 7 nucleotides matching TRBD1. The CDR3 spells CAWSGGRGSYEQYF. CDR3 DNA sequence: TGTGCCTGGAGCGGCGGCAGGGGGTCCTACGAGCAGTACTTC.